These T cell receptor beta chains were read from a single sample in a study of early T cells in non-severe SARS-CoV-2 infection. One entry per CDR3 protein results from TCRdb running MiXCR on the 5' RACE reads. The repertoire consists of roughly 51,000 distinct CDR3 sequences, with about 7.8% occurring once and the leading ten covering 5.8%. The specimen was whole blood. All receptors derive from an adult who was a healthcare worker with PCR-confirmed SARS-CoV-2 infection or an uninfected control (not recorded which). Each CDR3 is given with its conserved first and last residue. The D gene is left open where the match is weak. Size is omitted from some rows. Given values are once, few, many or a class for expanded clones.

>TRBV6-1|.|TRBJ2-1|.
CATDWIPNNEQFF
TGTGCCACCGACTGGATACCCAACAATGAGCAGTTCTTC
>TRBV9|few|TRBJ2-3|TRBD1
CASSRGTGTFTDTQYF
TGTGCCAGCAGCCGCGGGACAGGTACTTTCACAGATACGCAGTATTTT
>TRBV20-1|.|TRBJ2-3|.
CSALEGPYTDTQYF
TGCAGTGCTTTAGAAGGCCCCTACACAGATACGCAGTATTTT
>TRBV5-4|many|TRBJ2-3|TRBD2
CASSLGLAGGTDTQYF
TGTGCCAGCAGCTTGGGACTAGCGGGGGGCACAGATACGCAGTATTTT
>TRBV27|many|TRBJ2-2|.
CASTPTGLGTGELFF
TGTGCCAGCACTCCAACAGGGCTAGGCACCGGGGAGCTGTTTTTT
>TRBV27|many|TRBJ2-7|TRBD1
CASRTDRVPYEQYF
TGTGCCAGCAGAACAGACAGGGTCCCCTACGAGCAGTACTTC
>TRBV2|many|TRBJ1-1|.
CASRERAGLNTEAFF
TGTGCCAGCAGAGAACGGGCAGGGCTGAACACTGAAGCTTTCTTT
>TRBV6-5|few|TRBJ2-3|.
CASSYGGLSTDTQYF
TGTGCCAGCAGTTACGGCGGACTAAGCACAGATACGCAGTATTTT
>TRBV12-3/TRBV12-4|many|TRBJ2-2|.
CASRDSYLNTGELFF
TGTGCCAGCAGAGACAGCTACTTGAACACCGGGGAGCTGTTTTTT
>TRBV9|many|TRBJ2-1|.
CASSVRLVGYNEQFF
TGTGCCAGCAGCGTACGACTAGTGGGGTACAATGAGCAGTTCTTC
>TRBV10-3|few|TRBJ2-5|TRBD1
CAMGQGGETQYF
TGTGCCATGGGACAGGGAGGAGAGACCCAGTACTTC
>TRBV20-1|many|TRBJ2-7|.
CSARKGNEQYF
TGCAGTGCTAGAAAGGGTAACGAGCAGTACTTC
>TRBV6-2/TRBV6-3|few|TRBJ2-1|.
CASSYRFGSARHEQFF
TGTGCCAGCAGTTACCGGTTTGGGTCTGCCAGGCATGAGCAGTTCTTC
>TRBV9|many|TRBJ2-3|.
CASSTEGRGGDTQYF
TGTGCCAGCAGCACAGAGGGCAGGGGAGGAGATACGCAGTATTTT
>TRBV2|.|TRBJ2-2|TRBD2
CASGTRANTGELFF
TGTGCCAGCGGGACTAGGGCGAACACCGGGGAGCTGTTTTTT
>TRBV6-1|many|TRBJ1-1|TRBD1
CASNRGPETEAFF
TGTGCCAGCAACAGGGGGCCGGAGACTGAAGCTTTCTTT
>TRBV6-5|many|TRBJ2-7|.
CASSPLSPSYEQYF
TGTGCCAGCAGTCCTCTTTCTCCCTCCTACGAGCAGTACTTC
>TRBV27|.|TRBJ2-3|TRBD1
CASSYRDSNTDTQYF
TGTGCCAGCAGTTACCGGGACAGCAACACAGATACGCAGTATTTT
>TRBV20-1|many|TRBJ2-7|TRBD1
CSASTGYYEQYF
TGCAGTGCTTCGACAGGGTACTACGAGCAGTACTTC
>TRBV2|many|TRBJ2-3|TRBD1
CASRETGVTDTQYF
TGTGCCAGCAGAGAGACAGGGGTCACAGATACGCAGTATTTT
>TRBV3-1|many|TRBJ2-1|.
CASSQGSPYNEQFF
TGTGCCAGCAGCCAGGGCAGCCCCTACAATGAGCAGTTCTTC
>TRBV29-1|many|TRBJ2-3|.
CSVVRQTDTQYF
TGCAGCGTTGTTCGTCAGACAGATACGCAGTATTTT
>TRBV28|many|TRBJ2-7|.
CASQITGDGDYEQYF
TGTGCCAGCCAAATAACCGGGGACGGGGACTACGAGCAGTACTTC
>TRBV4-3|.|TRBJ1-6|.
CASSQEPGSSYNSPLHF
TGCGCCAGCAGCCAAGAACCGGGCAGCTCCTATAATTCACCCCTCCACTTT
>TRBV28|few|TRBJ2-6|.
CASSLGNSGANVLTF
TGTGCCAGCAGTTTAGGTAACTCTGGGGCCAACGTCCTGACTTTC
>TRBV4-1|few|TRBJ1-1|.
CATPIPEAFF
TGCGCCACCCCCATACCTGAAGCTTTCTTT
>TRBV18|few|TRBJ1-3|.
CASSPDGNTIYF
TGTGCCAGCTCACCGGATGGAAACACCATATATTTT
>TRBV29-1|many|TRBJ1-3|.
CSVEAPGDSGNTIYF
TGCAGCGTTGAAGCCCCAGGGGACTCTGGAAACACCATATATTTT
>TRBV20-1|few|TRBJ2-4|TRBD2
CSARPGGPAKNIQYF
TGCAGTGCTAGACCGGGGGGGCCGGCCAAAAACATTCAGTACTTC
>TRBV7-3|.|TRBJ2-2|TRBD1
CASSLKGGDTGELFF
TGTGCCAGCAGCTTAAAAGGGGGCGACACCGGGGAGCTGTTTTTT
>TRBV20-1|many|TRBJ1-5|.
CSARGGFNQPQHF
TGCAGTGCTAGAGGGGGATTCAATCAGCCCCAGCATTTT
>TRBV18|many|TRBJ1-2|.
CASSPDHDPGRIGYTF
TGTGCCAGCTCACCAGATCATGATCCGGGGCGCATAGGCTACACCTTC
>TRBV25-1|many|TRBJ1-1|TRBD1
CASSDRTGNTEAFF
TGTGCCAGCAGTGATCGGACAGGGAACACTGAAGCTTTCTTT
>TRBV6-5|.|TRBJ2-2|.
CASRRVDNTGELFF
TGTGCCAGCAGGCGGGTCGATAACACCGGGGAGCTGTTTTTT
>TRBV28|many|TRBJ1-1|.
CASRQGVRRDTEAFF
TGTGCCAGCAGGCAGGGAGTGAGAAGGGACACTGAAGCTTTCTTT
>TRBV20-1|.|TRBJ2-7|TRBD2
CSARDYQRGAYEQYF
TGCAGTGCTAGAGATTATCAGCGGGGGGCCTACGAGCAGTACTTC
>TRBV6-6|many|TRBJ1-5|TRBD1
CASSGDRGRSQPQHF
TGTGCCAGCAGTGGGGACAGGGGAAGGAGTCAGCCCCAGCATTTT
>TRBV2|once|TRBJ1-1|.
CASSVYQLDTEAFF
TGTGCCAGCAGTGTGTATCAACTGGACACTGAAGCTTTCTTT
>TRBV5-6|many|TRBJ1-2|TRBD1
CASSLEGADYGYTF
TGTGCCAGCAGCTTGGAGGGGGCGGACTATGGCTACACCTTC
>TRBV28|once|TRBJ1-4|.
CASSTPQGSSEKLFF
TGTGCCAGCAGTACTCCTCAGGGGTCGAGTGAAAAACTGTTTTTT
>TRBV12-3/TRBV12-4|many|TRBJ2-7|TRBD1
CASSPGQGASYEQYF
TGTGCCAGCAGTCCGGGACAGGGGGCGAGTTACGAGCAGTACTTC
>TRBV24-1|few|TRBJ2-1|.
CATSVGGLGIYNEQFF
TGTGCCACCAGTGTTGGGGGGCTGGGGATATACAATGAGCAGTTCTTC
>TRBV24-1|many|TRBJ2-5|TRBD2
CATSDLTSGGANRETQYF
TGTGCCACCAGTGATTTGACTAGCGGGGGGGCGAATCGAGAGACCCAGTACTTC
>TRBV27|many|TRBJ1-6|TRBD1
CASRDRGSPLHF
TGTGCCAGCAGGGACAGGGGATCACCCCTCCACTTT
>TRBV5-4|many|TRBJ1-4|TRBD1
CASSTGTGSEKLFF
TGTGCCAGCAGCACGGGGACAGGGTCTGAAAAACTGTTTTTT
>TRBV2|.|TRBJ2-1|.
CASSEGTESSYNEQFF
TGTGCCAGCAGTGAAGGTACAGAGAGCTCCTACAATGAGCAGTTCTTC